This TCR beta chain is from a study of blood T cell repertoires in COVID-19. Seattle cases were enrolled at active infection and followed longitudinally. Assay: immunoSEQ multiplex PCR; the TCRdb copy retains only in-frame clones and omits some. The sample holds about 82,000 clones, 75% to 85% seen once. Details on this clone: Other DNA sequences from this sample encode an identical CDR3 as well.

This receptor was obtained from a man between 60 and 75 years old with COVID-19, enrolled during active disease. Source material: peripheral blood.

CDR3 amino acids: CASSDRVGQPQHF. The CDR3, as DNA: TGTGCCAGTAGCGACAGGGTCGGTCAGCCCCAGCATTTT. The chain uses TRBV19 and TRBJ1-5; 7 bases fit TRBD1. This CDR3 contains 13 residues. Germline lookup yields CDR1 LNHDA and CDR2 SQIVND (reference sequence). Trimming took 6 bases from V and 6 from J; bases not matched to a gene: 5.